A selection of T cell receptor beta chains follows, all from one sample in a study of neoadjuvant anti-PD-1 for oral cavity cancer. This table comes from immunoSEQ multiplex PCR, and its TCRdb copy is limited to in-frame clones, with some not included. In the table there are tens of thousands of clones, 80% to 90% of which are singletons. The sequencing here drew on PBMCs, taken before nivolumab (anti-PD-1) treatment. These receptors all stem from a person aged 35 to 85 with oral cavity squamous cell carcinoma. The CDR3 runs from the conserved cysteine through the conserved F or W. The D gene is left open where the match is weak. Clone sizes are given selectively: once, few, many, or a class where the clone is expanded.

D gene,J gene,clone size,V gene,CDR3 protein,CDR3 DNA
NA,TRBJ1-2,few,TRBV2,CASSQRSNYGYTF,TGTGCCAGCAGCCAGCGATCTAACTATGGCTACACCTTC
TRBD2,TRBJ2-7,NA,TRBV10-2,CASKTSGTYEQYF,TGCGCCAGCAAGACTAGCGGGACCTACGAGCAGTACTTC
NA,TRBJ2-1,NA,TRBV27,CASSLGRANEQFF,TGTGCCAGCAGTTTGGGTAGGGCAAATGAGCAGTTCTTC
NA,TRBJ2-1,NA,TRBV9,CASSVGSGYNEQFF,TGTGCCAGCAGCGTAGGTTCCGGGTACAATGAGCAGTTCTTC
NA,TRBJ1-3,NA,TRBV5-1,CASSFSNDSSGNTIYF,TGCGCCAGCAGCTTCAGCAACGACAGCTCTGGAAACACCATATATTTT
TRBD1,TRBJ1-1,NA,TRBV2,CASSTDREGAFF,TGTGCCAGCAGCACGGACAGGGAGGGAGCTTTCTTT
NA,TRBJ1-5,NA,TRBV27,CASSLSGRQLPGRPQHF,TGTGCCAGCAGTTTATCGGGGCGGCAGCTGCCCGGAAGGCCCCAGCATTTT
TRBD2,TRBJ2-2,NA,TRBV7-3,CASSRASGRSTGELFF,TGTGCCAGCAGCAGGGCTAGCGGGAGGTCCACCGGGGAGCTGTTTTTT
TRBD2,TRBJ2-3,NA,TRBV7-8,CASSLGWASGTVTDTQYF,TGTGCCAGCAGCTTAGGTTGGGCTAGCGGTACAGTCACAGATACGCAGTATTTT
NA,TRBJ1-1,NA,TRBV27,CASSLSVLRLTEAFF,TGTGCCAGCAGTTTATCAGTACTCCGCCTGACTGAAGCTTTCTTT
NA,TRBJ2-3,NA,TRBV2,CASSEDRYTQYF,TGTGCCAGCAGTGAAGATCGCTATACGCAGTATTTT
NA,TRBJ2-6,NA,TRBV5-1,CASSHKGTRVSGANVLTF,TGCGCCAGCAGTCATAAAGGGACGCGAGTCTCTGGGGCCAACGTCCTGACTTTC
NA,TRBJ2-5,NA,TRBV9,CASSISSSETQYF,TGTGCCAGCAGCATATCTTCGTCGGAGACCCAGTACTTC
NA,TRBJ1-1,few,TRBV19,CASSIRVSGMNTEAFF,TGTGCCAGTAGTATTCGAGTTTCGGGAATGAACACTGAAGCTTTCTTT
NA,TRBJ2-1,NA,TRBV9,CASSSEGQSSYNEQFF,TGTGCCAGCAGCTCCGAGGGTCAGAGCTCCTACAATGAGCAGTTCTTC
NA,TRBJ2-2,few,TRBV2,CASSQDSSGELFF,TGTGCCAGCAGTCAAGACAGCTCCGGGGAGCTGTTTTTT
NA,TRBJ1-2,NA,TRBV14,CASSQIGGYTF,TGTGCCAGCAGCCAAATAGGTGGCTACACCTTC
NA,TRBJ1-2,NA,TRBV6-6,CASSYRELTYGGYTF,TGTGCCAGCAGTTACAGGGAATTGACATATGGTGGCTACACCTTC
NA,TRBJ1-2,few,TRBV18,CASSPTGKAANYGYTF,TGTGCCAGCTCACCGACGGGGAAAGCAGCTAACTATGGCTACACCTTC
TRBD1,TRBJ1-1,NA,TRBV13,CASSNRGQLDTEAFF,TGTGCCAGCAGCAACCGGGGACAGTTAGACACTGAAGCTTTCTTT
NA,TRBJ2-5,NA,TRBV7-2,CASSRGVAETQYF,TGTGCCAGCAGCCGCGGGGTGGCGGAGACCCAGTACTTC
TRBD2,TRBJ2-1,NA,TRBV6-1,CASSELAGGFNEQFF,TGTGCCAGCAGTGAACTAGCGGGAGGGTTCAATGAGCAGTTCTTC
TRBD1,TRBJ2-5,NA,TRBV19,CASRGTALKYF,TGTGCCAGTAGGGGGACAGCGCTTAAGTACTTC
NA,TRBJ2-2,NA,TRBV5-1,CASSLRSAGRANTGELFF,TGCGCCAGCAGCTTGAGGTCTGCGGGACGGGCGAACACCGGGGAGCTGTTTTTT
NA,TRBJ2-7,NA,TRBV7-3,CASSLNLGGYEQYF,TGTGCCAGCAGCTTAAACCTAGGGGGTTACGAGCAGTACTTC
NA,TRBJ1-2,NA,TRBV27,CASRGTVANYGYTF,TGTGCCAGCAGGGGGACCGTAGCTAACTATGGCTACACCTTC
NA,TRBJ1-2,NA,TRBV7-9,CASSLGVSYGYTF,TGTGCCAGCAGCTTAGGGGTTAGCTATGGCTACACCTTC
NA,TRBJ1-1,few,TRBV6-1,CASQRGGNTEAFF,TGTGCCAGCCAACGGGGAGGGAACACTGAAGCTTTCTTT
NA,TRBJ2-1,NA,TRBV7-9,CASSTDSNEQFF,TGTGCCAGCAGCACTGACAGCAATGAGCAGTTCTTC
TRBD2,TRBJ2-1,NA,TRBV11-2,CASSRLAGTYNEQFF,TGTGCCAGCAGCCGACTAGCGGGAACCTACAATGAGCAGTTCTTC
NA,TRBJ1-6,NA,TRBV9,CASSDRVNSPLHF,TGTGCCAGTTCTGACAGAGTTAATTCACCCCTCCACTTT
TRBD1,TRBJ2-1,NA,TRBV7-2,CASRSQTGGGWEQFF,TGTGCCAGCAGATCCCAGACAGGGGGAGGATGGGAGCAGTTCTTC
NA,TRBJ2-1,NA,TRBV6-5,CASSYTAGNEQFF,TGTGCCAGCAGTTATACGGCCGGGAATGAGCAGTTCTTC
NA,TRBJ1-1,NA,TRBV4-1,CASSHRRTGYTEAFF,TGCGCCAGCAGCCATCGGAGAACAGGGTACACTGAAGCTTTCTTT
NA,TRBJ2-3,NA,TRBV30,CAWSLGGLATDTQYF,TGTGCCTGGAGCCTTGGGGGGCTGGCCACAGATACGCAGTATTTT
NA,TRBJ1-3,NA,TRBV9,CASTVGGTGNTIYF,TGTGCCAGCACCGTGGGGGGGACGGGAAACACCATATATTTT
TRBD2,TRBJ2-3,NA,TRBV11-2,CASSFEVAGVNTQYF,TGTGCCAGCAGCTTTGAGGTAGCGGGAGTAAATACGCAGTATTTT
NA,TRBJ1-1,NA,TRBV13,CASTTRGGRENTEAFF,TGTGCCAGCACTACGCGGGGGGGTAGAGAAAACACTGAAGCTTTCTTT
TRBD1,TRBJ1-1,NA,TRBV6-6,CASSQDRGRYTEAFF,TGTGCCAGCAGTCAAGACAGGGGGCGATACACTGAAGCTTTCTTT
TRBD2,TRBJ2-6,NA,TRBV19,CASSPLGGRGGANVLTF,TGTGCCAGTAGCCCCTTGGGGGGGAGAGGAGGGGCCAACGTCCTGACTTTC
TRBD1,TRBJ1-1,NA,TRBV19,CASSIEGANTEAFF,TGTGCCAGTAGTATCGAGGGGGCGAACACTGAAGCTTTCTTT
TRBD2,TRBJ2-1,NA,TRBV2,CASRRLAGGPPGEQFF,TGTGCCAGCAGGCGACTAGCGGGGGGGCCCCCAGGAGAGCAGTTCTTC
TRBD2,TRBJ2-3,NA,TRBV6-6,CASRSTSGGTDTQYF,TGTGCCAGCAGGTCGACTAGCGGGGGAACAGATACGCAGTATTTT
NA,TRBJ1-2,NA,TRBV6-5,CASSYAQNYGYTF,TGTGCCAGCAGTTACGCCCAGAACTATGGCTACACCTTC
TRBD1,TRBJ1-4,NA,TRBV2,CASITDRAGEKLFF,TGTGCCAGCATCACGGACAGGGCAGGTGAAAAACTGTTTTTT
NA,TRBJ1-4,NA,TRBV27,CASSAGGREKLFF,TGTGCCAGCAGTGCCGGGGGAAGGGAAAAACTGTTTTTT
NA,TRBJ2-3,NA,TRBV5-1,CASRGGEPTDTQYF,TGCGCCAGCAGAGGGGGGGAGCCCACAGATACGCAGTATTTT
NA,TRBJ1-6,NA,TRBV18,CASSLQDRDSPLHF,TGTGCCAGCTCACTCCAGGACAGAGATTCACCCCTCCACTTT
TRBD1,TRBJ1-1,NA,TRBV11-2,CASSFGNRGITEAFF,TGTGCCAGCAGCTTTGGGAACAGGGGTATCACTGAAGCTTTCTTT
NA,TRBJ2-5,NA,TRBV5-5,CASSWTEETQYF,TGTGCCAGCAGCTGGACAGAAGAGACCCAGTACTTC
TRBD2,TRBJ2-7,NA,TRBV7-3,CASSSSGLAGVEQYF,TGTGCCAGCAGCTCCTCGGGACTAGCGGGGGTCGAACAGTACTTC
NA,TRBJ2-3,NA,TRBV19,CASSMEGRSTDTQYF,TGTGCCAGTAGTATGGAGGGGAGGTCCACAGATACGCAGTATTTT
NA,TRBJ1-1,NA,TRBV5-1,CASSLVGVGAEAFF,TGCGCCAGCAGCTTGGTGGGGGTTGGTGCTGAAGCTTTCTTT
NA,TRBJ2-1,NA,TRBV5-1,CASSFRLPSSYNEQFF,TGCGCCAGCAGCTTCCGGCTACCGAGCTCCTACAATGAGCAGTTCTTC
TRBD1,TRBJ2-1,NA,TRBV5-1,CASTGQGAYNEQFF,TGCGCCAGCACGGGACAGGGGGCGTACAATGAGCAGTTCTTC